The 3 T cell receptor beta chains listed next were all sequenced from one sample in a study of Tregs in tolerant kidney transplant recipients. TCRdb's table, derived via immunoSEQ multiplex PCR, lists solely in-frame clones and lacks some. The repertoire holds approximately 50,000 clones, around 90% seen once, with around 15% in the top ten. The nonmyeloablative bone marrow transplants came from related graft donors, with transient mixed chimerism. The specimen was CD8+ T cells from blood (PBMCs), collected 24 months after the transplant. These receptors came from a human patient who received a combined kidney and bone marrow transplant. Some T cells may have originated in the graft donor.

The chain has TRBV7-8 and TRBJ2-2; perhaps TRBD2 as D (6 bases). Germline V gene data show CDR1 as SGHVS and CDR2 as FQNEAQ. CDR3 length equals 17 residues. Trimming took off 0 bases at V and 0 bases at J, with 11 bases between the two ends. DNA of the CDR3: TGTGCCAGCAGCTTAGCAGGACTACCTGCGAACACCGGGGAGCTGTTTTTT. Translated, it gives CASSLAGLPANTGELFF.

This chain uses TRBV12-5 with TRBJ2-1, with 16 nucleotides matching TRBD2. The CDR3 totals 18 residues. Germline loops: CDR1 LGHNT, CDR2 FRNRAP. V was pared by 5 bases and J by 7 bases, with 11 bases of the junction left unmatched. CDR3 DNA: TGTGCTAGTGGTCGAACTCAACTGGGACTAGCGGGAGGGAATGAGCAGTTCTTC. This sequence encodes CASGRTQLGLAGGNEQFF.

V is TRBV9 and J is TRBJ1-6; D gene unclear. The V end was cut by 0 bases, the J end by 8 bases, with 6 bases between. Germline V gives CDR1 SGDLS, CDR2 YYNGEE. The CDR3 has 13 residues. CDR3 coding DNA: TGTGCCAGCAGCGTAGGCGGTGATTCACCCCTCCACTTT. It translates to CASSVGGDSPLHF.